This T cell receptor (beta chain) came from a study of cytomegalovirus exposure and HLA in healthy donors. In the case of this clone: Its antigen remains unknown.

Whole-study results and caveats: Later analysis reportedly placed an Asian-associated ancestry cluster below the approximately 680-donor mean in N-insertions.

With 60 Vbeta and 13 Jbeta primers, the PCR was carried out. Some clones are missing from TCRdb's copy, which holds only in-frame ones; the method was immunoSEQ multiplex PCR. Here the sample spans around 140,000 clones, approximately 78% being singletons. This CDR3 comprises 14 residues. Trimming removed 2 bases at V and 5 bases at J, with 10 bases between. The V gene's germline CDR1 is MNHEY and CDR2 SVGAGI. The sequenced sample consisted of PBMCs. The origin of this receptor is a female donor in good health and CMV-seronegative. The rearrangement uses TRBV6-5 and TRBJ2-1; D gene ambiguous. DNA of the CDR3: TGTGCCAGCAGTTACGATGGCCGCCACAATGAGCAGTTCTTC. As protein: CASSYDGRHNEQFF.